This T cell receptor (beta chain) appears in the sequencing data of a study of cytomegalovirus exposure and HLA in healthy donors. Study context: The 95 to 150 validation repertoires were produced on the same platform as the 500 to 800 repertoires of the first cohort. This was reported in a later analysis.

General observations from the study: Specific recognition of CMV antigens was confirmed in vitro for a few chains (all CMV-associated). Reports showed the classifier diagnosing cytomegalovirus status with high specificity and sensitivity.

Sequenced by immunoSEQ multiplex PCR; TCRdb stores in-frame clones only, minus some. Here the sample spans around 180,000 clones, more than 80% being singletons. In regard to this clone: Its antigen remains unknown.

This CDR3 has 16 amino acids. V was clipped by 2 bases and J by 0 bases; unmatched bases: 8. Germline values: CDR1 GTSNPN, CDR2 SVGIG (reference sequence). Sequenced: PBMCs. This chain links TRBV30 with TRBJ1-2; 8 nucleotides match TRBD1. The sequence derives from a man aged 18-30 years in good health and CMV-seropositive. CDR3 in amino acids: CAWSSGTGVSNYGYTF. The CDR3 DNA is TGTGCCTGGAGTTCCGGGACAGGAGTTTCTAACTATGGCTACACCTTC.